The rows below give T cell receptor beta chains drawn from one sample of a study of blood T cell repertoires in COVID-19. Here immunoSEQ multiplex PCR was the method, and the copy in TCRdb shows in-frame clones only, minus some. Seen here are 310,000 or so clones, 65% to 90% observed once, and the top ten hold roughly 10%. Sequencing was done on a sample of PBMCs or T cells enriched from blood (not recorded which). The receptor source for this set is a woman aged 18-29 years who had recovered from COVID-19. Both conserved end residues are part of each CDR3. The D gene is left open where the match is weak. Clone size is stated in some rows and not others, as once, few, many or a class when expanded.

-	TRBV5-6	-	TRBJ1-6	CASSLLSGSSYNSPLHF	TGTGCCAGCAGCTTGCTCTCCGGGAGCTCCTATAATTCACCCCTCCACTTT
TRBD1	TRBV9	-	TRBJ1-2	CASSDSRDRGPSNYGYTF	TGTGCCAGCAGCGACTCCCGGGACAGGGGGCCATCTAACTATGGCTACACCTTC
-	TRBV12-3/TRBV12-4	once	TRBJ1-4	CASSLVYEKLFF	TGTGCCAGCAGCCTCGTGTATGAAAAACTGTTTTTT
TRBD1	TRBV4-1	once	TRBJ1-3	CASSARDRGSGNTIYF	TGCGCCAGCAGCGCCCGGGACAGGGGGTCCGGAAACACCATATATTTT
-	TRBV2	once	TRBJ1-1	CASTFDRSLAMNTEAFF	TGTGCCAGCACCTTCGACAGGTCCCTGGCTATGAACACTGAAGCTTTCTTT
-	TRBV18	-	TRBJ2-7	CASSPLRDNSYEQYF	TGTGCCAGCTCACCGCTCCGGGACAACTCCTACGAGCAGTACTTC
-	TRBV7-2	-	TRBJ2-7	CASSLVGRSGYYYEQYF	TGTGCCAGCAGCCTCGTGGGACGGAGCGGGTACTACTACGAGCAGTACTTC
-	TRBV12-3/TRBV12-4	-	TRBJ2-1	CASPAPEANEQFF	TGTGCCAGCCCGGCTCCCGAGGCGAATGAGCAGTTCTTC
-	TRBV2	-	TRBJ2-3	CASRNRVGTDTQYF	TGTGCCAGCAGGAACAGGGTTGGCACAGATACGCAGTATTTT
-	TRBV30	-	TRBJ2-3	CAWSVPNQGRAQYF	TGTGCCTGGAGTGTACCGAATCAGGGGAGAGCGCAGTATTTT
-	TRBV5-1	-	TRBJ1-2	CASSSGGYGYTF	TGCGCCAGCAGCTCGGGGGGGTATGGCTACACCTTC
TRBD1	TRBV3-1/TRBV3-2	-	TRBJ2-5	CASSPPRGGRETQYF	TGTGCCAGCAGCCCCCCCCGAGGGGGCCGGGAGACCCAGTACTTC
-	TRBV7-9	-	TRBJ2-7	CASSFLLRDSYEQYF	TGTGCCAGCAGTTTTCTACTGCGTGACTCCTACGAGCAGTACTTC
TRBD1	TRBV9	few	TRBJ1-2	CASSVEGADYGYTF	TGTGCCAGCAGCGTAGAGGGGGCAGACTATGGCTACACCTTC
-	TRBV7-2	-	TRBJ2-3	CASSPSGITDTQYF	TGTGCCAGCAGCCCAAGCGGCATCACAGATACGCAGTATTTT
TRBD2	TRBV29-1	-	TRBJ2-7	CSVGGSIYEQYF	TGCAGCGTTGGCGGGAGTATCTACGAGCAGTACTTC
TRBD1	TRBV28	-	TRBJ1-2	CASSFGTVYGYTF	TGTGCCAGCAGTTTCGGGACAGTCTATGGCTACACCTTC
-	TRBV6-5	-	TRBJ1-1	CATLKPLRRDTEAFF	TGTGCCACCCTGAAGCCACTCAGGAGGGACACTGAAGCTTTCTTT
TRBD1	TRBV3-1/TRBV3-2	-	TRBJ1-1	CASSPPDRPTDEAFF	TGTGCCAGCAGTCCCCCGGACAGGCCGACGGATGAAGCTTTCTTT
-	TRBV7-3	-	TRBJ2-5	CASGTGQGETQYF	TGTGCCAGCGGCACAGGGCAAGGAGAGACCCAGTACTTC
-	TRBV3-1/TRBV3-2	-	TRBJ1-2	CASSQDAGLSGYGYTF	TGTGCCAGCAGCCAAGATGCAGGGCTATCGGGCTATGGCTACACCTTC
-	TRBV5-1	-	TRBJ2-3	CASMPEGFGTDTQYF	TGCGCCAGCATGCCCGAGGGCTTCGGTACAGATACGCAGTATTTT
-	TRBV19	-	TRBJ1-4	CASSIGTAINEKLFF	TGTGCCAGTAGTATTGGAACAGCCATTAATGAAAAACTGTTTTTT
-	TRBV5-5	-	TRBJ1-6	CASSSGRDLNSPLHF	TGTGCCAGCAGCTCCGGAAGGGACTTAAATTCACCCCTCCACTTT
-	TRBV19	few	TRBJ2-7	CASSSSGYEQYF	TGTGCCAGTAGCAGTTCGGGCTACGAGCAGTACTTC
TRBD1	TRBV18	-	TRBJ1-5	CASSPSRDRGLQPQHF	TGTGCCAGCTCACCTAGCCGGGACAGGGGCTTACAGCCCCAGCATTTT
-	TRBV3-1/TRBV3-2	-	TRBJ1-1	CASSQEGGGTEAFF	TGTGCCAGCAGCCAAGAGGGGGGAGGCACTGAAGCTTTCTTT
TRBD1	TRBV3-1/TRBV3-2	-	TRBJ1-2	CASSQGQGAGYGYTF	TGTGCCAGCAGCCAGGGACAGGGGGCTGGCTATGGCTACACCTTC
-	TRBV28	-	TRBJ2-2	CASSLLARKNTGELFF	TGTGCCAGCAGTTTATTGGCGCGGAAGAACACCGGGGAGCTGTTTTTT
-	TRBV7-8	few	TRBJ1-6	CASSHQGPLHF	TGTGCCAGCAGTCATCAGGGTCCCCTCCACTTT
-	TRBV18	-	TRBJ1-1	CASSTTGSDTEAFF	TGTGCCAGCTCAACAACAGGGTCGGACACTGAAGCTTTCTTT
TRBD1	TRBV6-5	-	TRBJ2-1	CASSYSGTGGNEQFF	TGTGCCAGCAGTTACTCCGGGACAGGGGGTAATGAGCAGTTCTTC
-	TRBV6-1	-	TRBJ1-6	CASSADHGGRVSGLHF	TGTGCCAGCAGTGCGGATCACGGGGGTAGGGTTTCTGGCCTCCACTTT
TRBD2	TRBV3-1/TRBV3-2	-	TRBJ2-1	CASSQDPAGGGNEQFF	TGTGCCAGCAGCCAAGATCCAGCGGGAGGCGGAAATGAGCAGTTCTTC
TRBD2	TRBV7-7	many	TRBJ2-5	CASSPGTSKSETQYF	TGTGCTAGCAGCCCCGGGACTAGTAAGTCCGAGACCCAGTACTTC
-	TRBV6-5	once	TRBJ2-5	CASRDPGQQETQYF	TGTGCCAGCAGGGATCCGGGACAACAAGAGACCCAGTACTTC
-	TRBV27	-	TRBJ2-7	CASRSRYYEQYF	TGTGCCAGCAGGAGTCGTTACTACGAGCAGTACTTC
-	TRBV12-3/TRBV12-4	once	TRBJ2-2	CASRQGRIGELFF	TGTGCCAGCAGACAGGGAAGGATCGGGGAGCTGTTTTTT
-	TRBV12-2	-	TRBJ1-1	CASRSSLGDPAPNTEAFF	TGTGCAAGTCGCTCCTCCTTAGGGGATCCCGCCCCGAACACTGAAGCTTTCTTT
TRBD2	TRBV30	-	TRBJ2-3	CAWSEVAGATDTQYF	TGTGCCTGGAGTGAGGTAGCGGGAGCCACAGATACGCAGTATTTT